This T cell receptor beta chain was captured by sequencing in a study of OX40 agonist ivuxolimab in advanced cancers. Background on the study: Patients were infused with ivuxolimab every 2 weeks at 0.01 to 10 mg/kg. With a range of roughly 23 to 85, age averaged approximately 54 years, and about 80% were male.

Sequencing was performed with immunoSEQ multiplex PCR; in TCRdb, only in-frame clones are kept and a portion is missing. Of roughly 110,000 clones in the sample, about nine tenths are singletons; the top ten hold approximately 0.5%. The CDR3 extends over 14 amino acids. The germline V gene has CDR1 MNHEY and CDR2 SVGAGI. V was clipped by 8 bases and J by 10 bases, with 18 bases between them. This clone was recorded a few times. The sequence was collected from an adult with an advanced solid tumor such as melanoma, head and neck, liver or kidney cancer. This sample comprised CD4+ or CD8+ T cells sorted from blood, obtained in a trial of the OX40 agonist ivuxolimab. This chain joins TRBV6-5 and TRBJ1-6; the D is unclear. In DNA, the CDR3 is TGTGCCAGCCGGATGGTAGGGAAAGAGTCACCCCTCCACTTT. Amino acid sequence: CASRMVGKESPLHF.